The next 32 T cell receptor beta chains were all read from a single sample in a study of blood T cell repertoires in COVID-19. The protocol was immunoSEQ multiplex PCR, while the TCRdb copy is restricted to in-frame clones and leaves out a portion. The profile shows about 160,000 clones, approximately 92% of them singletons. Sequencing was carried out using peripheral blood. The receptor source for this set is a woman between 50 and 59 years old with acute or convalescent COVID-19.

The chain carries TRBV19 and TRBJ1-2; the match to TRBD1 covers 10 bases. The CDR3 length is 18 residues. Germline trimming cut 7 bases from V and 4 bases from J; bases unmatched to any gene: 18. Looked up from germline, CDR1 is LNHDA and CDR2 is SQIVND (reference sequence). CDR3 loop: CASNRQGATRFGSYGYTF. The CDR3 DNA follows: TGTGCCAGTAACCGACAGGGGGCGACCCGCTTCGGGAGCTATGGCTACACCTTC.

This clone was seen once. The genes are TRBV9 and TRBJ1-6; D perhaps matches TRBD1 (6 bases). Trimming pared 2 bases from V and 5 bases from J, leaving 8 bases between. Germline CDR1 is SGDLS and CDR2 is YYNGEE. The CDR3 is made up of 14 amino acids. Here the CDR3 DNA reads TGTGCCAGCAGCGTTACAGGGAATAATTCACCCCTCCACTTT. This translates into CASSVTGNNSPLHF.

This clone was detected once. The CDR3 spells CASSLGIRGGYTF. In nucleotides, the CDR3 is TGTGCCAGCAGCCTCGGGATCCGGGGGGGCTACACCTTC. This chain joins TRBV12-3 or TRBV12-4 and TRBJ1-2; weak D call: TRBD1 (5 bases). The V gene lost 6 bases and the J gene lost 8 bases, with 16 bases spanning the gap. The CDR3 covers 13 residues.

The chain links TRBV7-9 to TRBJ2-3, with 8 positions matching TRBD2. J was trimmed by 5 bases and V by 5 bases; bases with no gene match: 6. CDR3 length: 14 amino acids. CDR1 and CDR2 (germline): SEHNR, FQNEAQ (reference sequence). Here the CDR3 DNA reads TGTGCCAGCAGCCCTCGGACTAGCCGAGATACGCAGTATTTT. It is translated as CASSPRTSRDTQYF.

CDR3 DNA sequence: TGTGCCAGCGTAAACTGGACCGGGGAGCTGTTTTTT. It yields the protein CASVNWTGELFF. The V gene is TRBV12-3 or TRBV12-4, the J gene TRBJ2-2; D gene ambiguous. Deletions cut 8 bases from V and 5 bases from J, with 9 bases between. This CDR3 contains 12 residues.

This sequence joins TRBV27 and TRBJ2-1; a weak D match, TRBD1 (7 bases). Trimming removed 6 bases from V and 8 bases from J, with 20 bases in between. The CDR3 is made up of 15 amino acids. CDR1 and CDR2 from the germline V gene are MNHEY and SMNVEV (reference sequence). The CDR3 region has the DNA TGTGCCAGCAGAGACGCGGGACAGAGTATCTATGAGCAGTTCTTC. Its protein product is CASRDAGQSIYEQFF.

This chain joins TRBV6-4 and TRBJ1-1, with 9 bases fitting TRBD1. Losses at the gene ends were 3 bases for V and 4 bases for J; bases not matched to a gene: 3. Germline loops: CDR1 MRHNA, CDR2 SNTAGT. The CDR3 consists of 14 residues. CDR3: CASSERGQGTEAFF. The DNA for the CDR3 is TGTGCCAGCAGTGAGCGGGGACAGGGCACTGAAGCTTTCTTT.

This rearrangement joins TRBV3-1 (or the pseudogene TRBV3-2) to TRBJ1-2, with a weak D call TRBD1 (6 bases). The V gene lost 3 bases and the J gene lost 7 bases, with 21 bases spanning the gap. The CDR3 loop spans 16 amino acids. The germline gives CDR1 LGHDT, CDR2 YNNKEL (reference sequence). The CDR3, as DNA: TGTGCCAGCAGCCACGCCTTCCGGGACACCTATGTTGGCTACACCTTC. It translates to CASSHAFRDTYVGYTF.

This clone appeared a single time. V is TRBV7-9 and J is TRBJ2-2, with D possibly being TRBD1 (5 bases). V lost 5 bases and J 0 bases, leaving 10 bases between the germline ends. The CDR3 has 15 residues. From germline, CDR1 is SEHNR and CDR2 FQNEAQ (reference sequence). CDR3 DNA sequence: TGTGCCAGCAGCAGACAGACCCCGAACACCGGGGAGCTGTTTTTT. It encodes CASSRQTPNTGELFF. Based on the CDR3 plus reference TRBV7-9 and TRBJ2-2, the full variable domain is DTGVSQNPRHKITKRGQNVTFRCDPISEHNRLYWYRQTLGQGPEFLTYFQNEAQLEKSRLLSDRFSAERPKGSFSTLEIQRTEQGDSAMYLCASSRQTPNTGELFFGEGSRLTVL.

The chain uses TRBV6-5 and TRBJ2-7; a weak D match, TRBD2 (5 bases). The CDR3 consists of 14 residues. Germline V CDR1 and CDR2: MNHEY, SVGAGI. The V and J ends lost 4 bases and 7 bases respectively, with 17 bases between them. In DNA form, the CDR3 reads TGTGCCAGCAGTTCACCGGACTTAGCTCCAGAGCAGTACTTC. Amino acids: CASSSPDLAPEQYF.

J is TRBJ2-1 and V is TRBV4-3, with D tentatively TRBD1 (5 bases). CDR3 size: 15 residues. The V end lost 0 bases, the J end lost 2 bases, and 8 bases lay between the germline ends. Germline CDR1 and CDR2: LGHNA and YSLEER. Here the CDR3 reads CASSQELTAYNEQFF. The CDR3 DNA reads as TGCGCCAGCAGCCAAGAGCTGACAGCCTACAATGAGCAGTTCTTC.

The chain joins TRBV11-2 to TRBJ1-2, with D possibly being TRBD1 (5 bases). The CDR3 consists of 14 residues. V shed 3 bases and J shed 4 bases, with 12 bases lying between them. Germline assignment: CDR1 SGHAT and CDR2 FQNNGV. The CDR3 loop is CASSLTADFYGYTF. Here the CDR3 DNA reads TGTGCCAGCAGCTTGACAGCCGACTTCTATGGCTACACCTTC.

The chain combines TRBV7-2 with TRBJ2-3, with a possible D match to TRBD2 (5 bases). V lost 5 bases and J 3 bases, leaving 21 bases between the germline ends. The germline V gene has CDR1 SGHTA and CDR2 FQGNSA. The CDR3 runs 17 residues. The CDR3 loop reads CASSDQTRLRLTDTQYF. The CDR3 nucleotides are TGTGCCAGCAGCGACCAAACAAGACTACGATTGACAGATACGCAGTATTTT.

The chain uses TRBV9 and TRBJ1-3; 7 nucleotides agree with TRBD1. After removal of 3 bases from V and 0 bases from J, the junction contained 6 bases not matched to a gene. Looked up from germline, CDR1 is SGDLS and CDR2 is YYNGEE. The CDR3 consists of 16 residues. The CDR3 region is CASSDDREGSGNTIYF. CDR3 nucleotides: TGTGCCAGCAGCGATGACAGGGAAGGCTCTGGAAACACCATATATTTT.

V and J are TRBV28 and TRBJ1-6; no clear D. Germline-derived CDR1 and CDR2 are MDHEN and SYDVKM. Trimming pared 3 bases from V and 9 bases from J, leaving 15 bases between. The CDR3 runs 15 residues. The CDR3 coding sequence is TGTGCCAGCAGTTTGGAGCGGCGGCTAGCTTCACCCCTCCACTTT. It yields the protein CASSLERRLASPLHF.

The V call is TRBV10-1, the J call TRBJ2-3, with a weak D call TRBD2 (5 bases). Trimming pared 6 bases from V and 6 bases from J, leaving 22 bases between. This CDR3 spans 16 amino acids. Germline assignment: CDR1 WNHNN and CDR2 SYGVQD (reference sequence). CDR3 sequence: CASSPTAGVERDTQYF. Here the CDR3 DNA reads TGCGCCAGCAGCCCCACGGCGGGCGTGGAAAGGGATACGCAGTATTTT.

This chain joins TRBV7-9 and TRBJ2-7, with D maybe TRBD1 (5 bases). The CDR3 sequence is 14 residues long. Germline CDR1 is SEHNR and CDR2 is FQNEAQ (reference sequence). V lost 2 bases, J lost 0 bases, and 8 bases lay in between. As DNA, the CDR3 is TGTGCCAGCAGCTTAACAGGCAGCTCCTACGAGCAGTACTTC. Translated: CASSLTGSSYEQYF. Supplemented by reference TRBV7-9 and TRBJ2-7, the full variable domain reads DTGVSQNPRHKITKRGQNVTFRCDPISEHNRLYWYRQTLGQGPEFLTYFQNEAQLEKSRLLSDRFSAERPKGSFSTLEIQRTEQGDSAMYLCASSLTGSSYEQYFGPGTRLTVT.

The chain carries TRBV3-1 (or the pseudogene TRBV3-2) and TRBJ2-1; D may be TRBD2 (5 bases). The germline V gene has CDR1 LGHDT and CDR2 YNNKEL (reference sequence). The CDR3 covers 17 residues. The V end lost 0 bases, the J end lost 2 bases, and 14 bases lay between the germline ends. This CDR3 is CASSQESGVGTYNEQFF. The CDR3 DNA follows: TGTGCCAGCAGCCAAGAGTCCGGGGTCGGGACCTACAATGAGCAGTTCTTC.

V and J are TRBV28 and TRBJ1-2; TRBD1 aligns across 7 bases. CDR3 length: 17 amino acids. Germline V gene data show CDR1 as MDHEN and CDR2 as SYDVKM. With 7 bases clipped from V and 0 bases from J, the junction kept 14 bases outside the gene matches. The chain's CDR3 is CASNLEASGGPNYGYTF. The CDR3 DNA reads TGTGCCAGCAACTTAGAGGCTTCAGGGGGACCTAACTATGGCTACACCTTC.

The V and J genes are TRBV7-9 and TRBJ2-1, with 7 bases that match TRBD1. This CDR3 is built from 12 residues. The ends lost 3 bases at V and 7 bases at J; junction bases unmatched: 0. The germline CDR1 and CDR2 sequences are SEHNR and FQNEAQ (reference sequence). The CDR3 bases are TGTGCCAGCAGCTTCAGGGGGAATGAGCAGTTCTTC. It encodes CASSFRGNEQFF.

The chain uses TRBV30 and TRBJ1-4; TRBD1 aligns across 8 bases. The CDR3 length is 17 residues. V dropped 5 bases and J dropped 0; count of bases not matched to a gene: 11. The germline V gene has CDR1 GTSNPN and CDR2 SVGIG (reference sequence). As DNA, the CDR3 is TGTGCCTGGGACAGGGGAAGGACTTTTGCAACTAATGAAAAACTGTTTTTT. Translating gives CAWDRGRTFATNEKLFF.

The V call is TRBV10-3, the J call TRBJ1-1; D possibly corresponds to TRBD1 (5 bases). Trimming removed 11 bases at V and 8 bases at J, with 24 bases between. CDR1 is ENHRY and CDR2 is SYGVKD in the germline V gene. This CDR3 has 14 amino acids. The CDR3 DNA reads TGTGCCGTGACAGATGGGAATCTAATGCGAGAAGCTTTCTTT. It codes for CAVTDGNLMREAFF.

The J gene is TRBJ2-3, the V gene TRBV7-3; D uncertain. The germline V gene has CDR1 SGHTA and CDR2 FQGTGA. V lost 4 bases and J 6 bases, leaving 14 bases between the germline ends. The CDR3 length is 14 residues. CDR3 loop: CASSSSGGSDTQYF. Here the CDR3 DNA reads TGTGCCAGCAGCTCTTCGGGTGGGTCCGATACGCAGTATTTT. Supplemented by reference TRBV7-3 and TRBJ2-3, the full variable domain reads GAGVSQTPSNKVTEKGKYVELRCDPISGHTALYWYRQSLGQGPEFLIYFQGTGAADDSGLPNDRFFAVRPEGSVSTLKIQRTERGDSAVYLCASSSSGGSDTQYFGPGTRLTVL.

The chain joins TRBV6-2 or TRBV6-3 to TRBJ2-7, with 7 bases that match TRBD2. Germline V lookup: CDR1 MNHEY, CDR2 SVGEGT. V lost 2 bases to trimming and J lost 3 bases; unmatched junction nucleotides: 7. This CDR3 has 15 residues. The CDR3 loop reads CASSYPGAGIYEQYF. The CDR3 DNA sequence: TGTGCCAGCAGTTACCCCGGAGCGGGAATCTACGAGCAGTACTTC.

CDR3 sequence: CASRGSTVNNEQFF. CDR3 coding DNA: TGTGCCAGCAGGGGCTCGACAGTGAACAATGAGCAGTTCTTC. The chain links TRBV6-5 to TRBJ2-1; maybe TRBD1 (5 bases). Between the trimmed V and J ends, which lost 6 bases and 5 bases, there was a span of 14 bases. The CDR3 consists of 14 residues. Germline CDR1 reads MNHEY; CDR2 reads SVGAGI.

A note on this clone: An end of the junction does not agree with germline; a read error may underlie this. In nucleotides, the CDR3 is TGTGCCAGCTCCCCACCGCAGGGGGACTACGAGCAGTACTTC. It translates to CASSPPQGDYEQYF. The rearrangement joins TRBV18 to TRBJ2-7; 7 nucleotides match TRBD1. This CDR3 region has 14 residues. In germline, CDR1 is KGHSH, CDR2 LQKENI. The full variable domain, with the rest looked up from reference TRBV18 and TRBJ2-7, is NAGVMQNPRHLVRRRGQEARLRCSPMKGHSHVYWYRQLPEEGLKFMVYLQKENIIDESGMPKERFSAEFPKEGPSILRIQQVVRGDSAAYFCASSPPQGDYEQYFGPGTRLTVT.

This clone was seen only a few times. The chain is built from TRBV11-3 and TRBJ2-1; perhaps TRBD1 as D (6 bases). The germline V gene encodes CDR1 SGHNT and CDR2 YENEEA. V lost 4 bases and J lost 7, with 14 bases in between. The CDR3 covers 14 residues. CDR3 sequence (DNA): TGTGCCAGCAGCTCAACGGACAGCCCGAATGAGCAGTTCTTC. This codes for CASSSTDSPNEQFF.

The gene calls are TRBV19 and TRBJ1-6; no definite D call. CDR1 and CDR2 (germline): LNHDA, SQIVND (reference sequence). Trimming shortened V by 6 bases and J by 0 bases, and 15 bases separated the two germline ends. The CDR3 loop spans 17 amino acids. In nucleotides, the CDR3 is TGTGCCAGTAGCCACTTCATACAGAGCTCCTATAATTCACCCCTCCACTTT. Translated: CASSHFIQSSYNSPLHF.

The chain is built from TRBV10-3 and TRBJ1-4; TRBD1 is a possible D gene (6 bases). V was cut by 0 bases and J by 6 bases, with 14 bases left in between. This CDR3 has 16 residues. Germline CDR1 is ENHRY and CDR2 is SYGVKD. CDR3 bases: TGTGCCATCAGTGAGTCTAAAGGGGGGGTCGATGAAAAACTGTTTTTT. It specifies CAISESKGGVDEKLFF.

CDR3 sequence reads: CASSQSQGSTEAFF. CDR3 nucleotide sequence: TGCGCCAGCAGCCAATCACAGGGGAGCACTGAAGCTTTCTTT. The chain recombines TRBV4-3 with TRBJ1-1, with 7 bases lining up with TRBD1. The germline gives CDR1 LGHNA, CDR2 YSLEER. The CDR3 runs to 14 residues. Unmatched junction bases numbered 4, after V lost 2 bases and J lost 4 bases.

J is TRBJ2-5 and V is TRBV2; TRBD2 matches at 11 bases. The junction had 9 bases not matched to a gene; V was cut back by 4 bases and J by 5 bases. The CDR3 consists of 16 residues. The germline V gene has CDR1 SNHLY and CDR2 FYNNEI. CDR3 DNA sequence: TGTGCCAGCAGTGGTGTTAGCGGGGGGGCACGGGAGACCCAGTACTTC. Amino acid sequence: CASSGVSGGARETQYF.

CDR3 region: CASSLTSGGGQETQYF. CDR3 DNA sequence: TGTGCCAGCAGCTTGACTAGCGGGGGGGGACAAGAGACCCAGTACTTC. The chain carries TRBV11-2 and TRBJ2-5; the match to TRBD2 covers 14 bases. The trim removed 3 bases at V and 2 bases at J, leaving 2 bases unmatched. CDR3 length: 16 residues. Germline V gene sequence: CDR1 SGHAT, CDR2 FQNNGV.